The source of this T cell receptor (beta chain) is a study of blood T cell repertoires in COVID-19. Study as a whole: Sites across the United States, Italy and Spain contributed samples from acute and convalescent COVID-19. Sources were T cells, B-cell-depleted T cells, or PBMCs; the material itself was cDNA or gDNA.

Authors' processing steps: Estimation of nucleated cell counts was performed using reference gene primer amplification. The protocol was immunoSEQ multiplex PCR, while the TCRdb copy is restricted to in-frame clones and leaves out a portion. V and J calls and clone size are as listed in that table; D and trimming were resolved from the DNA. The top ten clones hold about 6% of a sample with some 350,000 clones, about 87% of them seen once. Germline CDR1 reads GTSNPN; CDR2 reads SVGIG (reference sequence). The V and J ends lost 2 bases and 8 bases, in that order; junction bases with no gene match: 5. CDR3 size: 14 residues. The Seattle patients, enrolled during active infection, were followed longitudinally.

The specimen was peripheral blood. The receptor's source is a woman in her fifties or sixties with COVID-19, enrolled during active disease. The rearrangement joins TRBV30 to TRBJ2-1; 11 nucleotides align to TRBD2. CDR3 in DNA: TGTGCCTGGAGTCTACTAGCGGGAGCTTATGAGCAGTTCTTC. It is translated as CAWSLLAGAYEQFF.